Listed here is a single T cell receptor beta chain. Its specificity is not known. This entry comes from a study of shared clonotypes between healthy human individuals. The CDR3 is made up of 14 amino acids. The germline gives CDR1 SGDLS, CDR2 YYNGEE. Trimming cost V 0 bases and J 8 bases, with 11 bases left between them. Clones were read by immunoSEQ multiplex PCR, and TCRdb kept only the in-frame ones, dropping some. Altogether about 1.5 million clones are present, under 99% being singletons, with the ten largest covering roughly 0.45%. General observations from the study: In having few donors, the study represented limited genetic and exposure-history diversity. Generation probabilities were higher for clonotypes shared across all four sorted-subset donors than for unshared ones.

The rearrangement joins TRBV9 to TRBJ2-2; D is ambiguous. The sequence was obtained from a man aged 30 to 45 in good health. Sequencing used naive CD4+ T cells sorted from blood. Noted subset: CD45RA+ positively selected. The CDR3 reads CASSVELFGGELFF. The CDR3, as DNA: TGTGCCAGCAGCGTAGAGTTATTTGGTGGGGAGCTGTTTTTT.